What follows are 12 T cell receptor beta chains derived from one specimen sequenced in a study of T cells expressing NK-cell markers. TCRdb derives one entry per CDR3 protein from the 5' RACE reads, leaving out DNA. The specimen's table records under 200,000 distinct CDR3 sequences. The specimen was blood T cells: a sorted CD56 or NKG2C T cell subset, CD4+ or CD8+ T cells, or bulk PBMC T cells (not recorded which). These receptor sequences come from a woman aged 18-70 years in good health.

CDR3 sequence: CATRRQGGETQYF. This chain links TRBV24-1 with TRBJ2-5; checking the TCRdb D call of TRBD2 is not possible without DNA. The CDR3 loop spans 13 amino acids. The germline V gene encodes CDR1 KGHDR and CDR2 SFDVKD.

The chain has TRBV7-2 and TRBJ2-3; the D call of TRBD2 rests on TCRdb alone, since no DNA is present to check it. Germline V lookup: CDR1 SGHTA, CDR2 FQGNSA. This CDR3 is built from 15 residues. CDR3 in amino acids: CASSLRRTSTDTQYF.

The chain carries TRBV9 and TRBJ2-7; lacking DNA, the TRBD2 call made by TCRdb goes unchecked. This CDR3 comprises 14 residues. Germline V gives CDR1 SGDLS, CDR2 YYNGEE. CDR3 loop: CASSVAAGGREQYF.

This chain connects TRBV2 to TRBJ2-4; TCRdb indicates TRBD2, and absent DNA this call remains unverified. Germline V gene lookup returns CDR1 SNHLY and CDR2 FYNNEI. The CDR3 extends over 14 amino acids. The CDR3: CASTERTAKNIQYF.

The genes are TRBV6-1 and TRBJ1-5. Germline loops: CDR1 MNHNS, CDR2 SASEGT. The CDR3 is made up of 13 amino acids. The CDR3 region is CASSTVGRQPQHF.

The chain links TRBV5-1 to TRBJ2-3; no DNA is available, so the TRBD1 call from TCRdb remains unchecked. CDR3 length equals 14 residues. Per germline, CDR1 SGHRS and CDR2 YFSETQ. CDR3 amino acids: CASSLEPGVDTQYF. Drawing the rest from reference TRBV5-1 and TRBJ2-3, the complete variable domain is KAGVTQTPRYLIKTRGQQVTLSCSPISGHRSVSWYQQTPGQGLQFLFEYFSETQRNKGNFPGRFSGRQFSNSRSEMNVSTLELGDSALYLCASSLEPGVDTQYFGPGTRLTVL.

V is TRBV19 and J is TRBJ2-5; TCRdb selects TRBD1, and the lack of DNA leaves this call unchecked. The CDR3 length is 13 residues. In germline, CDR1 is LNHDA, CDR2 SQIVND (reference sequence). The CDR3 here is CASSHGQGTAQYF.

The rearrangement links TRBV4-2 to TRBJ2-7; TCRdb lists TRBD1, though no DNA is available to test this call. Germline lookup yields CDR1 LGHNA and CDR2 YNFKEQ. This CDR3 spans 17 amino acids. CDR3 in amino acids: CASSQGGRARVYGEQYF.

The chain uses TRBV24-1 and TRBJ2-3; there is no DNA to check the TCRdb D call of TRBD1. Germline loops: CDR1 KGHDR, CDR2 SFDVKD. The CDR3 extends over 13 amino acids. CDR3 in amino acids: CATGDRGTDAQYF.

The chain is built from TRBV19 and TRBJ1-1. CDR3 length: 13 residues. Looked up from germline, CDR1 is LNHDA and CDR2 is SQIVND (reference sequence). CDR3 loop: CASKRVMNTEAFF.

This sequence joins TRBV18 and TRBJ1-3. CDR3 length equals 13 residues. Germline CDR1 and CDR2: KGHSH and LQKENI. CDR3 amino acids: CASSPKVGNTIYF.

V and J are TRBV30 and TRBJ1-5. The CDR3 has 13 residues. Germline V gives CDR1 GTSNPN, CDR2 SVGIG (reference sequence). The CDR3 loop is CAWSPTFNQPQHF.